The clone carrying this T cell receptor beta chain was picked up a small number of times. What it binds is unknown. The sample comes from a study of siplizumab effects on memory and regulatory T cells. Study results and caveats: Alloreactive sequences from unstimulated CD4+ memory cells fell significantly with siplizumab. The alloresponse seemed to draw substantially on naive T cells, which appeared more diverse than memory cells. Researchers could map only a minor fraction of alloreactive clones to unstimulated subsets.

Per sample, around 10^5 TCR templates were assayed. Method: immunoSEQ multiplex PCR; TCRdb's copy keeps in-frame clones and lacks some. The sample lists some 99,000 clones; about 92% were seen once. V shed 4 bases and J 3 bases; nucleotides not matched to a gene: 5. The CDR3 is 15 amino acids. CDR1 MGHDK and CDR2 SYGVNS come from the germline V gene. V is TRBV25-1 and J is TRBJ1-2; 10 bases align to TRBD1. The sequence was obtained from a human donor in good health. The specimen sequenced was Tregs sorted from blood. The DNA of the CDR3 is TGTGCCAGCAGTGGCGACAGGGGGCTGGACTATGGCTACACCTTC. It codes for CASSGDRGLDYGYTF.